These 10 T cell receptor beta chains share one sample of origin, sequenced in a study of neoadjuvant nivolumab and ipilimumab in lung cancer. Measured with immunoSEQ multiplex PCR; TCRdb has only the in-frame clones, and not every one. Of about 7,700 clones in the sample, around 90% were seen once. Material: tumor tissue, obtained after neoadjuvant nivolumab, alone or with ipilimumab, at or shortly before surgery. The receptors shown here come from an adult with non-small cell lung cancer. Some clones in this sample may be carry-over from other donors' samples.

The rearrangement links TRBV5-1 to TRBJ1-5; TRBD1 aligns across 8 bases. Per the germline V gene, CDR1 is SGHRS and CDR2 is YFSETQ. The CDR3 runs 15 residues. V gave up 1 base and J gave up 3 bases; unmatched junction bases: 3. CDR3 in DNA: TGCGCCAGCAGCTTGACAGGGGGAATCAATCAGCCCCAGCATTTT. This sequence encodes CASSLTGGINQPQHF.

V gene TRBV11-2 combines with J gene TRBJ2-1; D unclear. The CDR3 is 14 residues long. Trimming removed 0 bases at V and 10 bases at J, with 13 bases between. Per germline, CDR1 SGHAT and CDR2 FQNNGV. The CDR3 DNA sequence: TGTGCCAGCAGCTTAGATCTTGCAAGTGTCGAGCAGTTCTTC. Translation: CASSLDLASVEQFF.

The chain combines TRBV5-6 with TRBJ1-2; D is possibly TRBD1 (5 bases). The ends were cut back, 4 bases at V and 2 bases at J, with 9 bases in the middle. From germline, CDR1 is SGHDT and CDR2 YYEEEE. The CDR3 length is 13 residues. CDR3 sequence reads: CASSQRGNYGYTF. The CDR3 nucleotides are TGTGCCAGCAGCCAAAGGGGAAACTATGGCTACACCTTC. Using reference TRBV5-6 and TRBJ1-2 for the parts outside the CDR3, the full variable domain is DAGVTQSPTHLIKTRGQQVTLRCSPKSGHDTVSWYQQALGQGPQFIFQYYEEEERQRGNFPDRFSGHQFPNYSSELNVNALLLGDSALYLCASSQRGNYGYTFGSGTRLTVV.

The chain links TRBV29-1 to TRBJ1-2, with unresolved D. V shed 6 bases and J shed 0 bases, with 17 bases lying between them. The CDR3 length is 15 residues. The germline gives CDR1 SQVTM, CDR2 ANQGSEA. CDR3 bases: TGCAGCGTAAGCACCACAGACCTTTCTAACTATGGCTACACCTTC. This codes for CSVSTTDLSNYGYTF.

This sequence joins TRBV5-4 and TRBJ1-3, with a tentative D call TRBD1 (6 bases). CDR1 SGHNT and CDR2 YYREEE come from the germline V gene (reference sequence). V was trimmed by 4 bases and J by 1 base, leaving 18 bases between them. The CDR3 is 17 residues long. The CDR3 is CASSLGGIGGSGNTIYF. In DNA form, the CDR3 reads TGTGCCAGCAGCCTTGGGGGCATAGGGGGTTCTGGAAACACCATATATTTT.

The chain couples TRBV18 to TRBJ2-5, with TRBD2 identical over 7 bases. The length of the CDR3 is 16 residues. With V trimmed by 2 bases and J by 5 bases, 11 bases remained unmatched. The germline V gene encodes CDR1 KGHSH and CDR2 LQKENI. The CDR3 DNA is TGTGCCAGCTCACCAGTCGGCGGGAGTTTCCCTGAGACCCAGTACTTC. Protein sequence: CASSPVGGSFPETQYF.

The chain uses TRBV19 and TRBJ2-5; D remains unclear. The CDR3 contains 16 residues. Germline loops: CDR1 LNHDA, CDR2 SQIVND (reference sequence). V lost 3 bases and J lost 1, with 15 bases in between. The CDR3 reads CASSMGRSRAQETQYF. In DNA form, the CDR3 reads TGTGCCAGTAGTATGGGCCGCTCAAGGGCCCAAGAGACCCAGTACTTC.

The rearrangement links TRBV9 to TRBJ1-2; no definite D call. The CDR3 totals 14 residues. Germline CDR1 reads SGDLS; CDR2 reads YYNGEE. The V and J ends lost 0 bases and 2 bases respectively, with 8 bases between them. CDR3 protein: CASSVDTSNYGYTF. The CDR3 nucleotides read TGTGCCAGCAGCGTAGATACATCCAACTATGGCTACACCTTC.

This clone has just a few counts. The chain joins TRBV7-2 to TRBJ1-2, with D unresolved. The V gene lost 2 bases and the J gene lost 8 bases, with 9 bases spanning the gap. Germline-derived CDR1 and CDR2 are SGHTA and FQGNSA. CDR3 length equals 12 residues. The CDR3 here is CASSLSERGYTF. CDR3 DNA sequence: TGTGCCAGCAGCTTATCAGAGAGGGGCTACACCTTC.

This clone was recorded only once. CDR3 protein: CASSLVGFRRNTEAFF. CDR3 nucleotides: TGTGCCAGCAGCTTGGTAGGGTTCAGGAGGAACACTGAAGCTTTCTTT. The chain is built from TRBV5-4 and TRBJ1-1; D gene uncertain. The V and J ends lost 0 bases and 1 base respectively, with 13 bases between them. The CDR3 consists of 16 residues. CDR1 and CDR2 from the germline V gene are SGHNT and YYREEE (reference sequence). Full variable domain (missing parts from reference TRBV5-4 and TRBJ1-1): ETGVTQSPTHLIKTRGQQVTLRCSSQSGHNTVSWYQQALGQGPQFIFQYYREEENGRGNFPPRFSGLQFPNYSSELNVNALELDDSALYLCASSLVGFRRNTEAFFGQGTRLTVV.